This paragraph covers one T cell receptor beta chain sequence. This entry comes from a study of blood T cell repertoires in COVID-19. Whole-study context: T cells, B-cell-depleted T cells, or PBMCs provided the cDNA or gDNA that served as material.

Germline V gene lookup returns CDR1 KGHDR and CDR2 SFDVKD. This CDR3 comprises 14 residues. V was shortened by 5 bases and J by 2 bases, with 12 bases between the two germline ends. In the authors' methods: The assay estimated nucleated cells by amplifying reference gene primers. Assay: immunoSEQ multiplex PCR; the TCRdb copy retains only in-frame clones and omits some. V and J calls and clone size come straight from that table; D and trimming were deduced from the DNA. The sample has more than 70,000 clones; over 70% are singletons. The receptor comes from a man aged 50 to 60 with active COVID-19. The material sequenced was peripheral blood. V is TRBV24-1 and J is TRBJ2-7; TRBD2 might be the D (5 bases). CDR3 DNA sequence: TGTGCCACCAGTGGGCGAGGGCCAACCTACGAGCAGTACTTC. It specifies CATSGRGPTYEQYF.